This note documents a single T cell receptor beta chain sequence. Its antigen is as yet unknown. PCR was performed using 60 Vbeta and 13 Jbeta primers. Method: immunoSEQ multiplex PCR; TCRdb's copy keeps in-frame clones and lacks some. The sample lists some 65,000 clones, roughly 71% occurring once. This record comes from a study of cytomegalovirus exposure and HLA in healthy donors. The germline gives CDR1 MGHDK, CDR2 SYGVNS. This CDR3 has 14 residues. Trimming cost V 5 bases and J 5 bases; bases outside gene matches: 4. Broader study findings: The authors later found HLA-associated TCR beta chains more clonally expanded than equally common others. Specificity for CMV antigens was confirmed in vitro for three of the CMV-associated chains. In a later analysis, a missense DCLRE1C variant was linked to TCR beta V- and J-gene trimming.

The chain is built from TRBV25-1 and TRBJ1-4; TRBD1 agrees at 8 bases. Specimen: PBMCs. This sequence originates from a man in his fifties or sixties in good health and CMV-seropositive. This chain's CDR3 is CASSTGGRNEKLFF. The CDR3 DNA follows: TGTGCCAGCAGTACAGGGGGTAGGAATGAAAAACTGTTTTTT.